The T cell receptor beta chain described here comes from a study of T cell responses to AZD1222 COVID-19 vaccine. Study-wide points: Reportedly, close to half of spike-specific TCRs are directed against unmutated variant regions. Baseline serostatus was positive in only 5 to 7 AZD1222 recipients.

Assay: immunoSEQ multiplex PCR; the TCRdb copy retains only in-frame clones and omits some. The table lists about 140,000 clones, about nine tenths of them singletons. On this clone itself: The antigen is undetermined.

This CDR3 spans 19 amino acids. This TCR was recovered from an adult in good health. Specimen: peripheral blood, collected on day 0 of AZD1222 vaccination. The chain carries TRBV21-1 and TRBJ2-1; no check of the table's D call, TRBD2, against the DNA was made. TRBV21-1 is marked as a pseudogene. CDR3 sequence reads: CASSYISSGGSLINNEQFF. The CDR3 DNA sequence: TGTGCCAGCAGCTACATATCAAGCGGGGGGTCCCTAATAAACAATGAGCAGTTCTTC.